What follows are 31 T cell receptor beta chains derived from one specimen sequenced in a study of shared clonotypes between healthy human individuals. Clones were sequenced by immunoSEQ multiplex PCR, and TCRdb holds only the in-frame ones, with some missing. The table records a few million clones, approximately 90% of them present only once. What was sequenced was naive CD4+ T cells from PBMCs. Stated subset: CD45RA+ positively selected. Every receptor here comes from a young man in good health. Some clones in this sample may be carry-over from other donors' samples.

This rearrangement joins TRBV5-1 to TRBJ1-4, with 8 bases fitting TRBD1. The CDR3 is made up of 14 amino acids. Germline V gives CDR1 SGHRS, CDR2 YFSETQ. The V and J ends lost 2 bases and 6 bases, in that order; junction bases with no gene match: 3. In DNA form, the CDR3 reads TGCGCCAGCAGCTTTGCGACAGGGGATGAAAAACTGTTTTTT. Its translation: CASSFATGDEKLFF.

The V gene is TRBV18, the J gene TRBJ1-1, with D tentatively TRBD1 (5 bases). The length of the CDR3 is 14 residues. Trimming cost V 4 bases and J 1 base, with 10 bases left between them. Germline values: CDR1 KGHSH, CDR2 LQKENI. The chain's CDR3 is CASSRNTGNTEAFF. The CDR3 DNA sequence: TGTGCCAGCTCACGGAACACAGGGAACACTGAAGCTTTCTTT.

This chain links TRBV4-3 with TRBJ1-3, with 8 positions matching TRBD1. Losses at the gene ends were 0 bases for V and 3 bases for J; bases not matched to a gene: 7. The CDR3 spans 17 residues. Germline CDR1 reads LGHNA; CDR2 reads YSLEER. The DNA of the CDR3 is TGCGCCAGCAGCCAAGATCCAGGGGGCTCTGGTGGAAACACCATATATTTT. Its translation: CASSQDPGGSGGNTIYF.

The chain employs TRBV23-1 and TRBJ1-5, with D possibly TRBD1 on 5 matching bases. TRBV23-1 is an open reading frame whose function is uncertain. This CDR3 comprises 17 residues. Trimming took off 2 bases at V and 1 base at J, with 15 bases between the two ends. CDR3 sequence: CASSQSIETDSNQPQHF. In DNA form, the CDR3 reads TGCGCCAGCAGTCAAAGTATAGAGACAGACAGCAATCAGCCCCAGCATTTT.

The chain has TRBV9 and TRBJ2-7; the match to TRBD1 covers 8 bases. Per germline, CDR1 SGDLS and CDR2 YYNGEE. The V segment lost 4 bases and the J segment 3 bases; nucleotides outside the gene matches: 3. This CDR3 comprises 13 residues. The CDR3 spells CASSRGQDYEQYF. The DNA of the CDR3 is TGTGCCAGCAGCCGGGGACAGGACTACGAGCAGTACTTC.

Regarding this clone: At the DNA level, this CDR3 is encoded by other sequences in the same sample as well. V usage is TRBV5-1 and J usage is TRBJ1-5; the D gene is possibly TRBD1 (5 bases). Trimming cost V 3 bases and J 2 bases, with 9 bases left between them. The CDR3 loop spans 14 amino acids. The germline V gene encodes CDR1 SGHRS and CDR2 YFSETQ. Here the CDR3 DNA reads TGCGCCAGCAGCTCCGGGGGTGGCAATCAGCCCCAGCATTTT. Its protein is CASSSGGGNQPQHF.

This clone was recorded a few times. At the DNA level, this CDR3 is encoded by other sequences in the same sample as well. The genes are TRBV20-1 and TRBJ1-1; D is possibly TRBD1 (5 bases). Trimming took off 3 bases at V and 3 bases at J, with 5 bases between the two ends. CDR1 DFQATT and CDR2 SNEGSKA come from the germline V gene (reference sequence). The CDR3 covers 11 residues. The DNA for the CDR3 is TGCAGTGCTAGGACAGACACTGAAGCTTTCTTT. It encodes CSARTDTEAFF.

Concerning this clone itself: Different DNA sequences within this sample yield the same CDR3. The chain has TRBV27 and TRBJ1-5; TRBD1 agrees at 8 bases. V lost 1 base, J lost 6 bases, and 5 bases stayed unmatched. Germline CDR1 and CDR2: MNHEY and SMNVEV (reference sequence). The CDR3 contains 15 residues. The CDR3 here is CASSLWAGGGQPQHF. CDR3 nucleotide sequence: TGTGCCAGCAGTTTATGGGCAGGGGGCGGTCAGCCCCAGCATTTT.

This clone has only one observation. This specimen includes other DNA sequences encoding the same CDR3. The rearrangement links TRBV27 to TRBJ2-3; D not resolved. The ends were cut back, 1 base at V and 2 bases at J, with 4 bases in the middle. Germline-derived CDR1 and CDR2 are MNHEY and SMNVEV (reference sequence). The CDR3 totals 13 residues. The CDR3 DNA is TGTGCCAGCAGTTTATTAAACACAGATACGCAGTATTTT. Amino acids: CASSLLNTDTQYF.

The chain employs TRBV27 and TRBJ2-5; D possibly matches TRBD1 or TRBD2 (5 bases each). Germline V gene sequence: CDR1 MNHEY, CDR2 SMNVEV (reference sequence). Trimming stripped 5 bases from V and 3 bases from J, with 13 bases between. This CDR3 comprises 14 residues. CDR3 protein: CASSIPGREETQYF. The CDR3 DNA sequence: TGTGCCAGCAGTATACCGGGGCGGGAAGAGACCCAGTACTTC.

This clone was seen only once. This specimen includes other DNA sequences encoding the same CDR3. The chain is built from TRBV9 and TRBJ2-7; D unclear. Germline CDR1 and CDR2: SGDLS and YYNGEE. V lost 0 bases to trimming and J lost 0 bases, with 10 bases between them. This CDR3 comprises 15 residues. In DNA form, the CDR3 reads TGTGCCAGCAGCGTAGGTGCGGAGAGCTCCTACGAGCAGTACTTC. Protein: CASSVGAESSYEQYF.

This chain connects TRBV10-3 to TRBJ2-7; D not certain. The CDR3 totals 17 residues. Germline assignment: CDR1 ENHRY and CDR2 SYGVKD. The ends were cut back, 0 bases at V and 1 base at J, with 16 bases in the middle. CDR3 protein: CAISESTPGRSSYEQYF. The CDR3 DNA is TGTGCCATCAGTGAGTCGACCCCGGGCAGGTCGTCCTACGAGCAGTACTTC.

This clone has only one observation. V is TRBV27 and J is TRBJ2-7, with TRBD2 identical over 13 bases. The CDR3 contains 16 residues. Germline CDR1 reads MNHEY; CDR2 reads SMNVEV (reference sequence). J was trimmed by 4 bases and V by 4 bases; bases with no gene match: 7. CDR3 residues: CASSSRTSGRVYEQYF. For the CDR3, the DNA is TGTGCCAGCAGTTCCCGGACTAGCGGGAGAGTATACGAGCAGTACTTC.

V is TRBV10-3 and J is TRBJ2-1; TRBD2 matches 12 bases. The V and J ends lost 0 bases and 4 bases, in that order; junction bases with no gene match: 13. CDR1 is ENHRY, CDR2 SYGVKD, per germline. This CDR3 comprises 20 residues. The CDR3 nucleotides read TGTGCCATCAGTGAGTCGAGGCTAGCGGGAGGGCCCTCCGGATACAATGAGCAGTTCTTC. Its translation is CAISESRLAGGPSGYNEQFF.

The chain joins TRBV9 to TRBJ2-7; D tentatively reads TRBD1 or TRBD2 (5 bases each). CDR1 is SGDLS, CDR2 YYNGEE, per germline. The CDR3 has 15 residues. The ends were cut back, 1 base at V and 5 bases at J, with 16 bases in the middle. CDR3 sequence: CASSVSEGRINEQYF. CDR3 nucleotide sequence: TGTGCCAGCAGCGTAAGTGAGGGGCGTATTAACGAGCAGTACTTC.

The genes are TRBV5-4 and TRBJ2-3; maybe TRBD1 (6 bases). Looked up from germline, CDR1 is SGHNT and CDR2 is YYREEE (reference sequence). The V end lost 4 bases, the J end lost 3 bases, and 15 bases lay between the germline ends. The CDR3 runs 15 residues. The CDR3 DNA sequence: TGTGCCAGCAGCCTGGACAGAGGGGTTACAGATACGCAGTATTTT. Amino acids: CASSLDRGVTDTQYF.

The rearrangement joins TRBV7-2 to TRBJ2-7; D gene ambiguous. CDR1 and CDR2 from the germline V gene are SGHTA and FQGNSA. V was cut by 1 base and J by 8 bases, with 15 bases left in between. The CDR3 consists of 14 residues. The CDR3 region is CASSLDTTLGKQYF. CDR3 coding DNA: TGTGCCAGCAGCTTAGACACCACCCTCGGCAAGCAGTACTTC.

The rearrangement links TRBV7-3 to TRBJ2-7, with TRBD2 matching 11 bases. The junction had 4 bases not matched to a gene; V was cut back by 3 bases and J by 3 bases. The germline V gene has CDR1 SGHTA and CDR2 FQGTGA. The CDR3 runs to 15 residues. The CDR3 sequence: CASSFGTSGLYEQYF. The CDR3 DNA follows: TGTGCCAGCAGCTTCGGGACTAGCGGTCTCTACGAGCAGTACTTC. The whole variable domain, filled in from reference TRBV7-3 and TRBJ2-7, reads GAGVSQTPSNKVTEKGKYVELRCDPISGHTALYWYRQSLGQGPEFLIYFQGTGAADDSGLPNDRFFAVRPEGSVSTLKIQRTERGDSAVYLCASSFGTSGLYEQYFGPGTRLTVT.

The chain carries TRBV7-9 and TRBJ2-7; D assignment may be TRBD1 or TRBD2 (5 bases each). The CDR3 is 17 residues long. Germline V gives CDR1 SEHNR, CDR2 FQNEAQ (reference sequence). Trimming pared 3 bases from V and 2 bases from J, leaving 20 bases between. In nucleotides, the CDR3 is TGTGCCAGCAGCTTCTCGGGTCCGGGACGGAAGACCTACGAGCAGTACTTC. Protein: CASSFSGPGRKTYEQYF.

CDR3 DNA sequence: TGTGCCAGCAGCTTTGAGGGCCCTGGAAACACCATATATTTT. Translating gives CASSFEGPGNTIYF. The gene calls are TRBV5-4 and TRBJ1-3; D is ambiguous. The germline CDR1 and CDR2 sequences are SGHNT and YYREEE (reference sequence). CDR3 length equals 14 residues. V dropped 2 bases and J dropped 2 bases, with 8 bases sitting between them.

This chain connects TRBV2 to TRBJ1-1; the D is unclear. The ends were cut back, 8 bases at V and 8 bases at J, with 12 bases in the middle. The CDR3 extends over 11 amino acids. Germline V gene sequence: CDR1 SNHLY, CDR2 FYNNEI. The CDR3 bases are TGTGCCAGCTTGTCAGGCAGGGAAGCTTTCTTT. Protein: CASLSGREAFF.

The chain employs TRBV5-4 and TRBJ1-2; 8 nucleotides line up with TRBD1. This CDR3 contains 17 residues. CDR1 and CDR2 from the germline V gene are SGHNT and YYREEE (reference sequence). With 4 bases clipped from V and 4 bases from J, the junction kept 15 bases outside the gene matches. CDR3 region: CASSSVGQGEYTYGYTF. The CDR3 coding sequence is TGTGCCAGCAGCAGCGTTGGACAGGGCGAATATACCTATGGCTACACCTTC.

The chain carries TRBV10-3 and TRBJ1-1, with TRBD1 matching 9 bases. Germline trimming cut 6 bases from V and 5 bases from J; bases unmatched to any gene: 7. The CDR3 spans 14 residues. The germline gives CDR1 ENHRY, CDR2 SYGVKD. The CDR3 here is CAIRTRDRVTEAFF. CDR3 bases: TGTGCCATCAGGACCCGGGACAGGGTGACTGAAGCTTTCTTT.

In DNA, the CDR3 is TGTGCCAGTAGGACTAGCGGGAGTTACACCGGGGAGCTGTTTTTT. This gives the protein CASRTSGSYTGELFF. The chain couples TRBV19 to TRBJ2-2; TRBD2 matches at 12 bases. V was pared by 6 bases and J by 3 bases, with 2 bases of the junction left unmatched. CDR1 is LNHDA and CDR2 is SQIVND in the germline V gene (reference sequence). This CDR3 comprises 15 residues.

Only one count was recorded for this clone. The CDR3 sequence is CASSIEVAGGRDTQYF. The CDR3 nucleotides read TGTGCCAGTAGTATCGAGGTAGCGGGAGGTCGAGATACGCAGTATTTT. The rearrangement links TRBV19 to TRBJ2-3; 10 nucleotides agree with TRBD2. After removal of 3 bases from V and 5 bases from J, the junction contained 8 bases not matched to a gene. The CDR3 runs to 16 residues. Germline CDR1 and CDR2: LNHDA and SQIVND (reference sequence).

The chain carries TRBV5-6 and TRBJ2-3; 11 bases match TRBD1. V lost 7 bases, J lost 5 bases, and 9 bases stayed unmatched. The CDR3 runs 15 residues. Germline loops: CDR1 SGHDT, CDR2 YYEEEE. CDR3 residues: CASAPDRGHRDTQYF. CDR3 nucleotide sequence: TGTGCCAGCGCGCCGGACAGGGGGCATAGAGATACGCAGTATTTT.

The chain uses TRBV5-4 and TRBJ2-5; D gene ambiguous. The CDR3 runs to 13 residues. CDR1 is SGHNT, CDR2 YYREEE, per germline (reference sequence). V lost 3 bases and J lost 5, with 11 bases in between. CDR3 residues: CASSSLVQETQYF. The CDR3 DNA reads as TGTGCCAGCAGCTCTCTGGTACAGGAGACCCAGTACTTC.

The V call is TRBV5-1, the J call TRBJ2-7; D might be TRBD1 or TRBD2, each matching 5 bases. The V end was cut by 0 bases, the J end by 3 bases, with 13 bases between. This CDR3 has 15 residues. Germline V CDR1 and CDR2: SGHRS, YFSETQ. The DNA for the CDR3 is TGCGCCAGCAGCTTGGGGATAGGGGAGTTCTACGAGCAGTACTTC. Residues: CASSLGIGEFYEQYF.

The V gene is TRBV11-2, the J gene TRBJ1-2; TRBD1 is a possible D gene (6 bases). This CDR3 has 13 amino acids. From germline, CDR1 is SGHAT and CDR2 FQNNGV. V was pared by 5 bases and J by 2 bases, with 9 bases between. The CDR3 nucleotides are TGTGCCAGCAGCGCCGACAGGAACTATGGCTACACCTTC. This codes for CASSADRNYGYTF.

The chain combines TRBV4-3 with TRBJ2-1; the match to TRBD2 covers 11 bases. V dropped 3 bases and J dropped 9; count of bases not matched to a gene: 4. Germline values: CDR1 LGHNA, CDR2 YSLEER. The CDR3 loop spans 14 amino acids. The CDR3 loop reads CASSQLAGGTEQFF. The CDR3 nucleotides read TGCGCCAGCAGCCAGTTAGCGGGAGGGACTGAGCAGTTCTTC.

V is TRBV18 and J is TRBJ2-3, with D possibly matching TRBD2 (5 bases). Germline assignment: CDR1 KGHSH and CDR2 LQKENI. The CDR3 contains 15 residues. V lost 1 base to trimming and J lost 0 bases, with 8 bases between them. CDR3 amino acids: CASSPQRLSTDTQYF. CDR3 DNA: TGTGCCAGCTCACCACAGCGGCTAAGCACAGATACGCAGTATTTT.